A selection of T cell receptor beta chains follows, all from one sample in a study of cytomegalovirus exposure and HLA in healthy donors. The repertoire was sequenced with immunoSEQ multiplex PCR; TCRdb's copy has only in-frame clones and lacks some. This sample has about 140,000 clones, with 80% found just once. The sequenced sample consisted of PBMCs. Every receptor here comes from a man aged 35 to 55 in good health and CMV-seronegative. CDR3s include the opening cysteine and the closing phenylalanine or tryptophan. Each record gives: CDR3 length, J gene, V gene, CDR3 protein.

16,TRBJ1-2,TRBV5-1,CASSLFPRGGDYGYTF
14,TRBJ1-2,TRBV30,CAWSTGQGGYGYTF
12,TRBJ2-5,TRBV7-6,CASSHGEGTQYF
14,TRBJ2-2,TRBV5-1,CASSLTGPTGELFF
15,TRBJ1-3,TRBV9,CASSLTGGWENTIYF
16,TRBJ2-7,TRBV21-1,CASSKAERGPTYEQYF
17,TRBJ2-3,TRBV18,CASSPGLAGGGTDTQYF
15,TRBJ2-5,TRBV7-2,CASSSLTGVGETQYF
15,TRBJ2-7,TRBV9,CASSAETGLSYEQYF
16,TRBJ1-5,TRBV2,CASSTRTGGEGQPQHF
14,TRBJ1-1,TRBV9,CASSLGGTKGEAFF
14,TRBJ1-1,TRBV29-1,CSVDKGQGASEAFF
14,TRBJ2-5,TRBV5-1,CASSLGTQQETQYF
17,TRBJ1-3,TRBV4-3,CASSQEISVYSGNTIYF
17,TRBJ1-4,TRBV27,CASSSPGQGATNEKLFF
16,TRBJ2-3,TRBV5-6,CASSPRGSGYTDTQYF
15,TRBJ1-1,TRBV7-2,CASSFGQGGATEAFF
14,TRBJ2-5,TRBV19,CASTPTGIQETQYF
15,TRBJ2-1,TRBV6-5,CASSYSDSRGHEQFF
15,TRBJ2-5,TRBV5-4,CASSLGRQGEETQYF
12,TRBJ2-7,TRBV28,CASTSGLREQYF
18,TRBJ2-2,TRBV4-3,CASSQTAEPGGGPGELFF
14,TRBJ1-1,TRBV6-1,CASSEKRMNTEAFF
15,TRBJ1-1,TRBV7-8,CASSLEGQLNTEAFF
13,TRBJ1-2,TRBV10-3,CAIWTDDNYGYTF
15,TRBJ1-5,TRBV11-2,CASSLDFNSNQPQHF
16,TRBJ2-7,TRBV12-5,CASGLVLHSRDYEQYF
15,NA,TRBV4-2,CASSQDGVDSYEQYF
13,TRBJ2-5,TRBV11-2,CASSPTPQETQYF
15,TRBJ1-2,TRBV27,CASSNLDRVDYGYTF
14,TRBJ2-7,TRBV5-1,CASSLWQGAYEQYF
18,TRBJ2-3,TRBV18,CASSPPRVAGGPTDTQYF
13,TRBJ1-2,TRBV6-5,CASTRDRGSGYTF
14,TRBJ1-1,TRBV7-2,CASSLTGVNTEAFF
15,TRBJ2-7,TRBV2,CASTISGGLSYEQYF
16,TRBJ2-3,TRBV5-6,CASSPLGTPSTDTQYF
16,TRBJ1-5,TRBV28,CASSRGQASANQPQHF
16,TRBJ2-3,TRBV11-3,CASSLDGSGRTDTQYF
14,TRBJ2-2,TRBV25-1,CASSGQVQGGELFF
12,TRBJ2-7,TRBV29-1,CSVQTGIYEQYF
14,TRBJ2-5,TRBV6-5,CASRGTSPVETQYF
15,TRBJ1-2,TRBV7-2,CASSLVREALYGYTF
17,TRBJ2-7,TRBV2,CASSALGSGGSSYEQYF
14,TRBJ1-1,TRBV7-9,CASSLGGTKAEAFF
15,TRBJ1-5,TRBV5-6,CASSFLSAGSQPQHF
16,TRBJ1-3,TRBV30,CAWSGSTGWSGNTIYF
14,NA,TRBV10-2,CASSEGQGFYEQYF
15,TRBJ2-7,TRBV7-9,CASSPAEGWRDEQYF
16,NA,TRBV6-5,CASSYSRQPSSYEQYF
13,TRBJ1-2,TRBV6-1,CASRRDRVGGYTF
19,TRBJ2-5,TRBV11-2,CASSLDWGLAGGIWETQYF
14,TRBJ1-5,TRBV7-2,CASSLTGGNQPQHF
13,TRBJ2-1,TRBV6-5,CASSLGTSGEQFF
12,TRBJ2-2,TRBV6-1,CASSDPAGELFF